The sequence of this T cell receptor beta chain was determined in a study of T cells after yellow fever vaccination. Study background: Preparation used SMART-Seq v4 Ultra Low Input for the low-cell-number fractions.

Germline CDR1 and CDR2: SGHRS and YFSETQ. Trimming shortened V by 0 bases and J by 5 bases, and 11 bases separated the two germline ends. This CDR3 is built from 14 residues. This clonotype was observed a handful of times. TCRdb recomputed calls from the 5' RACE reads with MiXCR, one row per CDR3 protein. The data hold a few hundred thousand distinct CDR3 sequences, with 7% to 10% observed a single time. J is TRBJ2-5 and V is TRBV5-1; D uncertain. The sample consisted of PBMCs, taken approximately 40 days after the first yellow fever vaccination. The receptor was derived from a man aged 18-30 years who received the YFV17D yellow fever vaccine. The CDR3: CASSLGKIGETQYF. For the CDR3, the DNA is TGCGCCAGCAGCTTGGGCAAAATAGGGGAGACCCAGTACTTC.